The rows below give T cell receptor beta chains drawn from one sample of a study of blood T cell repertoires in COVID-19. Assay: immunoSEQ multiplex PCR; the TCRdb copy retains only in-frame clones and omits some. In the table there are 100,000 to 150,000 clones, approximately 74% of which are singletons. What was sequenced was peripheral blood. Receptors were obtained from an elderly man with COVID-19, enrolled during active disease. Each CDR3 is given with its conserved first and last residue. A D gene is named only where the DNA matches it firmly. A clone size is listed for some rows: how often the clone was seen (once, few, many), or a class if it is expanded.

d_call	clone_size	v_call	j_call	cdr3_aa	cdr3_nt
TRBD1	-	TRBV12-3/TRBV12-4	TRBJ2-2	CASITTGNGELFF	TGTGCCAGCATCACGACAGGGAACGGGGAGCTGTTTTTT
-	-	TRBV30	TRBJ1-1	CASAGSLNEAFF	TGTGCCTCTGCTGGGTCACTAAATGAAGCTTTCTTT
-	few	TRBV5-1	TRBJ1-2	CASRPEGFYGYTF	TGCGCCAGCAGGCCCGAGGGCTTCTATGGCTACACCTTC
-	-	TRBV24-1	TRBJ2-3	CATSVRSTDTQYF	TGTGCCACCAGTGTGCGGAGCACAGATACGCAGTATTTT
-	-	TRBV13	TRBJ1-6	CASSLRDLDNSPLHF	TGTGCCAGCAGCTTACGGGACTTAGATAATTCACCCCTCCACTTT
-	few	TRBV2	TRBJ2-1	CASIPDSTYNEQFF	TGTGCCAGCATCCCGGACTCCACCTACAATGAGCAGTTCTTC
TRBD1	-	TRBV5-4	TRBJ2-2	CASSPGQGYTGELFF	TGTGCCAGCAGCCCCGGACAGGGGTACACCGGGGAGCTGTTTTTT
-	-	TRBV28	TRBJ1-2	CASSLRSYGYTF	TGTGCCAGCAGTTTGCGAAGCTATGGCTACACCTTC
TRBD2	-	TRBV7-8	TRBJ2-3	CASSLGLALDKGQYF	TGTGCCAGCAGCCTCGGACTAGCTCTCGATAAGGGGCAGTATTTT
TRBD2	-	TRBV9	TRBJ2-1	CASTETTSSQPNEQFF	TGTGCCAGCACCGAAACGACTAGCTCACAACCCAATGAGCAGTTCTTC
-	-	TRBV18	TRBJ1-4	CASSPGATNEKLFF	TGTGCCAGCTCACCGGGGGCCACTAATGAAAAACTGTTTTTT
-	-	TRBV6-5	TRBJ1-4	CASSYNGRGSELFF	TGTGCCAGCAGTTACAACGGACGGGGATCGGAACTGTTTTTT
-	-	TRBV6-5	TRBJ2-7	CASSLPGGHEQYF	TGTGCCAGCAGCTTACCCGGGGGACACGAGCAGTACTTC
TRBD2	-	TRBV28	TRBJ2-3	CASSFGGGRTDTQYF	TGTGCCAGCAGTTTTGGGGGAGGGCGCACAGATACGCAGTATTTT
-	-	TRBV28	TRBJ1-1	CAALAGNTEAFF	TGTGCCGCACTGGCAGGGAACACTGAAGCTTTCTTT
TRBD2	-	TRBV5-1	TRBJ2-1	CASSLESGRFNEQFF	TGCGCCAGCAGCTTGGAAAGCGGGAGGTTCAATGAGCAGTTCTTC
TRBD2	-	TRBV28	TRBJ2-3	CASSFSGRSRDTQYF	TGTGCCAGCAGTTTTAGCGGGAGGTCAAGAGATACGCAGTATTTT
-	-	TRBV10-3	TRBJ2-7	CAITDGTKAYEQYF	TGTGCCATCACCGACGGGACAAAGGCCTACGAGCAGTACTTC
TRBD2	-	TRBV4-1	TRBJ2-5	CASSQDAGDWETQYF	TGCGCCAGCAGCCAAGACGCGGGAGATTGGGAGACCCAGTACTTC
-	-	TRBV5-1	TRBJ1-2	CASNPDSGDYGYTF	TGCGCCAGCAACCCCGACAGTGGAGACTATGGCTACACCTTC
-	few	TRBV5-1	TRBJ2-7	CASSFRGSEQYF	TGCGCCAGCAGCTTTAGGGGGAGCGAGCAGTACTTC
TRBD2	-	TRBV3-1/TRBV3-2	TRBJ2-3	CASSQSTSGGTDTQYF	TGTGCCAGCAGCCAATCGACTAGCGGGGGGACAGATACGCAGTATTTT
TRBD2	-	TRBV10-1	TRBJ2-3	CASSPLAGTDTQYF	TGCGCCAGCAGCCCACTAGCGGGAACAGATACGCAGTATTTT
-	-	TRBV11-2	TRBJ2-2	CASSTSGAPIGELFF	TGTGCCAGCAGTACATCAGGGGCACCTATCGGGGAGCTGTTTTTT
TRBD2	-	TRBV5-1	TRBJ2-3	CASSPPGTSGTDTQYF	TGCGCCAGCAGCCCGCCCGGGACTAGCGGCACAGATACGCAGTATTTT
-	once	TRBV7-2	TRBJ2-7	CASSFTGHSYEQYF	TGTGCCAGCAGCTTTACGGGACACTCCTACGAGCAGTACTTC
-	once	TRBV5-1	TRBJ2-2	CASSLALAYTGELFF	TGCGCCAGCAGCTTGGCCCTAGCCTACACCGGGGAGCTGTTTTTT
-	-	TRBV28	TRBJ1-1	CASSLAGYDNTEAFF	TGTGCCAGCAGTTTGGCGGGGTATGATAACACTGAAGCTTTCTTT
TRBD2	once	TRBV7-2	TRBJ2-3	CASSSRRTSSDTQYF	TGTGCCAGCAGCTCCCGACGGACTAGCTCAGATACGCAGTATTTT
-	-	TRBV6-5	TRBJ1-1	CASRESNTEAFF	TGTGCCAGCAGGGAGTCGAACACTGAAGCTTTCTTT
-	-	TRBV1	TRBJ2-2	CTSSQGGTSGRYSGELFF	TGCACCAGCAGCCAAGGGGGGACTAGCGGGAGATATTCCGGGGAGCTGTTTTTT
TRBD1	-	TRBV7-3	TRBJ1-6	CASSLQGADSPLHF	TGTGCCAGCAGCTTACAGGGGGCTGACTCACCCCTCCACTTT
TRBD1	-	TRBV19	TRBJ1-1	CASRLGGRGTEAFF	TGTGCCAGTCGCCTAGGGGGCCGTGGCACTGAAGCTTTCTTT
-	-	TRBV9	TRBJ2-5	CASSPVRGQETQYF	TGTGCCAGCAGTCCCGTACGAGGGCAAGAGACCCAGTACTTC
TRBD1	-	TRBV5-4	TRBJ1-6	CASSPGTGGKLHF	TGTGCCAGCAGCCCCGGGACAGGGGGGAAACTCCACTTT
TRBD2	few	TRBV27	TRBJ2-1	CASSYVLTSGRSYEQFF	TGTGCCAGCAGTTACGTTTTAACTAGCGGGAGGAGTTATGAGCAGTTCTTC
-	-	TRBV4-1	TRBJ1-2	CASNQGPPTYGYTF	TGCGCCAGCAACCAGGGGCCTCCTACCTATGGCTACACCTTC
-	-	TRBV5-4	TRBJ2-2	CASSLDPSPNTGELFF	TGTGCCAGCAGCTTGGACCCAAGCCCGAACACCGGGGAGCTGTTTTTT
-	few	TRBV12-3/TRBV12-4	TRBJ1-1	CASSLDFNTEAFF	TGTGCCAGCAGTTTAGACTTCAACACTGAAGCTTTCTTT
TRBD2	-	TRBV28	TRBJ2-2	CASSFGEGDANTGELFF	TGTGCCAGCAGTTTTGGGGAGGGAGACGCGAACACCGGGGAGCTGTTTTTT
TRBD1	few	TRBV18	TRBJ1-5	CASSPAGGATQPQHF	TGTGCCAGCTCACCGGCAGGGGGCGCGACTCAGCCCCAGCATTTT
-	-	TRBV21-1	TRBJ2-5	CASSKGRPGTSGGSQETQYF	TGTGCCAGCAGCAAAGGGCGGCCCGGGACTAGCGGGGGTAGTCAAGAGACCCAGTACTTC
TRBD1	-	TRBV7-9	TRBJ2-7	CASSPGDRAYEQYF	TGTGCCAGCAGCCCCGGGGACAGAGCCTACGAGCAGTACTTC
-	once	TRBV6-5	TRBJ2-3	CASSRGTDTQYF	TGTGCCAGCAGTCGGGGGACAGATACGCAGTATTTT
-	once	TRBV11-2	TRBJ2-1	CASSSQGNEQFF	TGTGCCAGCAGCTCTCAGGGGAATGAGCAGTTCTTC
-	once	TRBV9	TRBJ2-3	CASSASADTQYF	TGTGCCAGCAGCGCTTCCGCAGATACGCAGTATTTT